This entry describes one T cell receptor beta chain. Antigen specificity is unknown. The data belong to a study of OX40 agonist ivuxolimab in advanced cancers. Study-wide results and caveats: Relative to CD4+, CD8+ T cells held more expanded clones on average.

Trimming shortened V by 6 bases and J by 8 bases, and 19 bases separated the two germline ends. Per the germline V gene, CDR1 is MDHEN and CDR2 is SYDVKM. The CDR3 has 14 residues. Assay: immunoSEQ multiplex PCR; the TCRdb copy retains only in-frame clones and omits some. The table has 95,000 to 100,000 clones, around 80% seen once; the top ten hold 5.8%. The chain recombines TRBV28 with TRBJ1-2, with D possibly being TRBD1 (5 bases). The source is an adult with an advanced solid tumor such as melanoma, head and neck, liver or kidney cancer. This specimen consisted of CD4+ or CD8+ T cells sorted from blood, obtained in a trial of the OX40 agonist ivuxolimab. In DNA form, the CDR3 reads TGTGCCAGCAGGCCAGACAGCTACCCCGGGGGCTACACCTTC. Protein product: CASRPDSYPGGYTF.